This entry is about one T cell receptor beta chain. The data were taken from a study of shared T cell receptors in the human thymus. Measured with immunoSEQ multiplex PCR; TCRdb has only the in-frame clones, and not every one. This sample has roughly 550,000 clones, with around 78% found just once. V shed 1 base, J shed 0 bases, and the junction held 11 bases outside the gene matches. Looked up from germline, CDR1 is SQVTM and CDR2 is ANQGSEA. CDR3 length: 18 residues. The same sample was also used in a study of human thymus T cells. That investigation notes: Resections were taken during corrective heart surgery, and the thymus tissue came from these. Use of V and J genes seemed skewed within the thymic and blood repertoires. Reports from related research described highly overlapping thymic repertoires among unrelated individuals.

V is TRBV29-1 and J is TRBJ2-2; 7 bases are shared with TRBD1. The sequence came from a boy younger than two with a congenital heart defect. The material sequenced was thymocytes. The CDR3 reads CSVEAIGGDRANTGELFF. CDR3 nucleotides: TGCAGCGTTGAAGCGATCGGTGGGGACAGAGCGAACACCGGGGAGCTGTTTTTT.